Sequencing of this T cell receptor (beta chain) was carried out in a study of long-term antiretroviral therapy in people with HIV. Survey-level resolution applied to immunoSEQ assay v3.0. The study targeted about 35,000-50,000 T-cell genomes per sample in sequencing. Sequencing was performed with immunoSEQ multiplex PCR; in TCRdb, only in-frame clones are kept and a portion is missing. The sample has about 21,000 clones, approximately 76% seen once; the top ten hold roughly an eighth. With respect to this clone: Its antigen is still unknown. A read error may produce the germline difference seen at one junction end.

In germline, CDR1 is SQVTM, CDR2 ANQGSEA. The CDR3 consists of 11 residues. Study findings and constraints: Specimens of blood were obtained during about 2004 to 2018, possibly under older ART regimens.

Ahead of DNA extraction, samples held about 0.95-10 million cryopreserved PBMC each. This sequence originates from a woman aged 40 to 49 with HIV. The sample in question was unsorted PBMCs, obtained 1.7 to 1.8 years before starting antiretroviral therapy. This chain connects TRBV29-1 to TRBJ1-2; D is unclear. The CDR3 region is CSVEDNYGYTF. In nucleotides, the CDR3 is TGCAGCGTCGAAGACAACTATGGCTACACCTTC.